Each of the 21 T cell receptor beta chains below was sequenced from the same sample in a study of beta chain features in type 1 diabetes. Since all of the isolated RNA was reverse transcribed, expressed TCRB transcripts were what got sequenced. The protocol was immunoSEQ multiplex PCR, while the TCRdb copy is restricted to in-frame clones and leaves out a portion. Found here are 300,000 to 350,000 clones, roughly 21% of them singletons; the top ten hold 0.044%. Material for sequencing was naive CD4+ T cells from blood. These TCRs come from a woman aged 18-29 years in good health.

This clone has more than one count but fewer than ten. The gene calls are TRBV9 and TRBJ2-5; 12 bases are shared with TRBD2. The DNA end lines up better with TRBJ2-7; the J call may be wrong. The CDR3 extends over 16 amino acids. Germline V lookup: CDR1 SGDLS, CDR2 YYNGEE. The CDR3 region has the DNA TGTGCCAGCAGCGATAGGACTAGCGGGACCCCCTACGAGCAGTACTTC. Residues: CASSDRTSGTPYEQYF.

V usage is TRBV12-5 and J usage is TRBJ2-2; unclear D gene. Trimming shortened V by 8 bases and J by 0 bases, and 13 bases separated the two germline ends. CDR3 length: 15 amino acids. CDR1 is LGHNT, CDR2 FRNRAP, per germline. The CDR3: CASQANQANTGELFF. CDR3 sequence (DNA): TGTGCTAGTCAGGCAAACCAGGCGAACACCGGGGAGCTGTTTTTT.

The chain employs TRBV19 and TRBJ1-2; D is unclear. V was cut by 6 bases and J by 4 bases, with 21 bases left in between. Germline V lookup: CDR1 LNHDA, CDR2 SQIVND (reference sequence). The CDR3 totals 16 residues. The chain's CDR3 is CASRKISYASSYGYTF. The CDR3 DNA follows: TGTGCCAGTAGAAAGATCTCCTATGCCTCTAGCTATGGCTACACCTTC.

This clone was recorded a few times. The V call is TRBV29-1, the J call TRBJ2-1, with D perhaps TRBD1 (6 bases). Between the trimmed V and J ends, which lost 6 bases and 0 bases, there was a span of 15 bases. The CDR3 extends over 15 amino acids. Germline V gene lookup returns CDR1 SQVTM and CDR2 ANQGSEA. The CDR3 region has the DNA TGCAGCGTGACAGGCCCTTCGAGCTCCTACAATGAGCAGTTCTTC. This sequence encodes CSVTGPSSSYNEQFF.

The chain is built from TRBV7-2 and TRBJ2-4; 10 bases line up with TRBD1. CDR3 length: 15 amino acids. With V trimmed by 5 bases and J by 8 bases, 9 bases remained unmatched. Germline loops: CDR1 SGHTA, CDR2 FQGNSA. The CDR3 DNA reads TGTGCCAGCAGCACCACGACAGGGGGCAGGCACATTCAGTACTTC. Translation: CASSTTTGGRHIQYF.

This clone was observed a handful of times. The chain combines TRBV5-1 with TRBJ2-7; maybe TRBD2 (5 bases). CDR3 length: 13 residues. V was pared by 0 bases and J by 6 bases, with 10 bases between. The V gene's germline CDR1 is SGHRS and CDR2 YFSETQ. CDR3 region: CASSLASSREQYF. The CDR3 bases are TGCGCCAGCAGCTTGGCTTCTAGCCGCGAGCAGTACTTC.

This clone has more than one count but fewer than ten. The chain couples TRBV5-1 to TRBJ2-3; 8 bases map to TRBD2. Per germline, CDR1 SGHRS and CDR2 YFSETQ. The CDR3 spans 15 residues. V lost 4 bases, J lost 2 bases, and 6 bases stayed unmatched. The DNA of the CDR3 is TGCGCCAGCAGCATTAGCGGGGCCACCACAGATACGCAGTATTTT. As protein: CASSISGATTDTQYF.

CDR3 nucleotide sequence: TGTGCCTGGGAGGACCACACCGGGACAGGGACTGAAAAACTGTTTTTT. Translating it yields CAWEDHTGTGTEKLFF. The rearrangement links TRBV30 to TRBJ1-4; TRBD1 matches at 9 bases. Germline-derived CDR1 and CDR2 are GTSNPN and SVGIG (reference sequence). The CDR3 is made up of 16 amino acids. V lost 5 bases to trimming and J lost 7 bases; unmatched junction nucleotides: 14.

The rearrangement uses TRBV4-2 and TRBJ1-1; TRBD1 might be the D (5 bases). The CDR3 is 14 residues long. CDR1 and CDR2 from the germline V gene are LGHNA and YNFKEQ. V gave up 5 bases and J gave up 7 bases, with 17 bases separating them. In DNA, the CDR3 is TGTGCCAGCAGCTCGCGACAGCACACTTATGAAGCTTTCTTT. Its protein is CASSSRQHTYEAFF.

The CDR3 protein is CASSEQGANYNEQFF. The CDR3 DNA follows: TGTGCCAGCAGCGAGCAGGGGGCCAACTACAATGAGCAGTTCTTC. J is TRBJ2-1 and V is TRBV7-8; TRBD1 matches 8 bases. The CDR3 sequence is 15 residues long. J lost 3 bases, V lost 5 bases, and 6 bases had no gene match. Germline V gives CDR1 SGHVS, CDR2 FQNEAQ.

In the case of this clone: The identical CDR3 is also encoded by other nucleotide sequences in the sample. V gene TRBV5-1 combines with J gene TRBJ2-5; D is uncertain. V lost 0 bases, J lost 2 bases, and 8 bases lay in between. Looked up from germline, CDR1 is SGHRS and CDR2 is YFSETQ. The CDR3 sequence is 14 residues long. DNA for the CDR3: TGCGCCAGCAGCTTGGAAGGCAGGCAAGAGACCCAGTACTTC. Amino acids: CASSLEGRQETQYF.

The chain recombines TRBV23-1 with TRBJ1-1; no reliable D call. TRBV23-1 is an ORF for which the function is uncertain. The ends were cut back, 4 bases at V and 1 base at J, with 22 bases in the middle. The CDR3 is 18 amino acids. In DNA form, the CDR3 reads TGCGCCAGCAGTCCGAGAATTTTGAGACATCCGAGGAACACTGAAGCTTTCTTT. This translates into CASSPRILRHPRNTEAFF.

This chain joins TRBV7-9 and TRBJ1-1, with 7 bases that match TRBD1. The length of the CDR3 is 14 residues. Germline CDR1 is SEHNR and CDR2 is FQNEAQ (reference sequence). V was clipped by 5 bases and J by 4 bases; unmatched bases: 7. The CDR3 coding sequence is TGTGCCAGCAGCGCTCGGGACAGATTCACTGAAGCTTTCTTT. As protein: CASSARDRFTEAFF.

This clone has more than one count but fewer than ten. Other DNA sequences from this sample encode an identical CDR3 as well. V and J are TRBV9 and TRBJ2-5, with 7 bases lining up with TRBD2. From germline, CDR1 is SGDLS and CDR2 YYNGEE. The V gene end was trimmed by 2 bases and the J gene end by 5 bases; junction bases not matched to a gene: 6. This CDR3 is 14 amino acids long. CDR3: CASSVEGGMETQYF. The DNA of the CDR3 is TGTGCCAGCAGCGTTGAGGGAGGGATGGAGACCCAGTACTTC. The full variable domain, rest sourced from reference TRBV9 and TRBJ2-5, is DSGVTQTPKHLITATGQRVTLRCSPRSGDLSVYWYQQSLDQGLQFLIQYYNGEERAKGNILERFSAQQFPDLHSELNLSSLELGDSALYFCASSVEGGMETQYFGPGTRLLVL.

This clone was found a few times. The chain has TRBV4-1 and TRBJ1-2, with 8 bases that match TRBD1. Germline V gene sequence: CDR1 MGHRA, CDR2 YSYEKL. There are 13 residues in the CDR3. Losses at the gene ends were 6 bases for V and 3 bases for J; bases not matched to a gene: 3. In DNA form, the CDR3 reads TGCGCCAGCAGAGGACAGGGATACTATGGCTACACCTTC. Amino acids: CASRGQGYYGYTF.

This chain uses TRBV5-1 with TRBJ2-2, with 11 bases fitting TRBD2. The germline V gene has CDR1 SGHRS and CDR2 YFSETQ. This CDR3 is built from 17 residues. J lost 6 bases, V lost 0 bases, and 7 bases had no gene match. The CDR3 DNA is TGCGCCAGCAGCTTGGTCTTACTAGCGGGGGCCTCCGGGGAGCTGTTTTTT. The encoded protein is CASSLVLLAGASGELFF.

The J gene is TRBJ2-1, the V gene TRBV7-2; 8 nucleotides align to TRBD1. Per the germline V gene, CDR1 is SGHTA and CDR2 is FQGNSA. V dropped 5 bases and J dropped 1; count of bases not matched to a gene: 7. The CDR3 contains 16 residues. CDR3 coding DNA: TGTGCCAGCAGCCCCCCAAGACAGGGGTCCTACAATGAGCAGTTCTTC. It specifies CASSPPRQGSYNEQFF.

This clone was counted between two and nine times. V usage is TRBV6-1 and J usage is TRBJ1-2; possible D gene TRBD1, 5 bases. This CDR3 spans 15 amino acids. V dropped 6 bases and J dropped 2 bases, with 16 bases sitting between them. CDR1 is MNHNS, CDR2 SASEGT, per germline. The CDR3 DNA reads as TGTGCCAGCAGAGAGGAATGGGGCCTGAACTATGGCTACACCTTC. Its protein product is CASREEWGLNYGYTF.

The rearrangement uses TRBV18 and TRBJ1-5, with D unclear. This CDR3 region has 12 residues. CDR1 KGHSH and CDR2 LQKENI come from the germline V gene. V lost 0 bases and J lost 9, with 6 bases in between. Here the CDR3 reads CASSPPEGPQHF. In DNA, the CDR3 is TGTGCCAGCTCACCACCGGAGGGGCCCCAGCATTTT.

In its sample, this clone was seen a few times. J is TRBJ1-1 and V is TRBV7-9; 10 bases line up with TRBD1. The CDR3 sequence is 12 residues long. The ends lost 5 bases at V and 10 bases at J; junction bases unmatched: 4. CDR1 and CDR2 from the germline V gene are SEHNR and FQNEAQ (reference sequence). CDR3 amino acids: CASSPGDRGAFF. The CDR3 DNA follows: TGTGCCAGCAGCCCGGGGGACAGGGGAGCTTTCTTT.

There are a few counts of this clone. The rearrangement uses TRBV7-2 and TRBJ2-7; D may be TRBD1 (5 bases). V lost 1 base to trimming and J lost 1 base, with 5 bases between them. Germline CDR1 is SGHTA and CDR2 is FQGNSA. The CDR3 covers 13 residues. The CDR3: CASSLDRSYEQYF. DNA for the CDR3: TGTGCCAGCAGCTTAGACAGGTCCTACGAGCAGTACTTC.